These T cell receptor beta chains were read from a single sample in a study of early stage breast cancer tumors. TCRdb's table, derived via immunoSEQ multiplex PCR, lists solely in-frame clones and lacks some. The sample consists of about 36,000 clones, under 80% of them appearing once. Sequences were obtained from blood. The receptors here all came from a person aged 55 to 69 with breast cancer. Both conserved end residues are part of each CDR3. Each record gives: D gene, clone size, V gene, J gene, CDR3 protein, CDR3 DNA. The D gene is left open where the match is weak. Part of the rows lack a size; the others show once, few, many or a class for expanded clones.

d_gene: TRBD2; abundance: -; v_gene: TRBV5-1; j_gene: TRBJ2-2; CDR3aa: CASSFKRENTGELFF; CDR3nt: TGCGCCAGCAGCTTTAAGCGGGAGAACACCGGGGAGCTGTTTTTT
d_gene: TRBD1; abundance: few; v_gene: TRBV5-1; j_gene: TRBJ2-5; CDR3aa: CASSWTGQETQYF; CDR3nt: TGCGCCAGCAGCTGGACAGGACAAGAGACCCAGTACTTC
d_gene: -; abundance: few; v_gene: TRBV7-9; j_gene: TRBJ1-1; CDR3aa: CASSSGAVNTEAFF; CDR3nt: TGTGCCAGCAGCTCGGGGGCCGTGAACACTGAAGCTTTCTTT
d_gene: -; abundance: -; v_gene: TRBV28; j_gene: TRBJ1-2; CDR3aa: CAGKGVGAYGYTF; CDR3nt: TGTGCCGGCAAAGGGGTAGGGGCCTATGGCTACACCTTC
d_gene: -; abundance: once; v_gene: TRBV5-1; j_gene: TRBJ1-4; CDR3aa: CASSFQPPRGGNEKLFF; CDR3nt: TGCGCCAGCAGCTTCCAACCGCCCCGGGGGGGCAACGAAAAACTGTTTTTT
d_gene: TRBD1; abundance: -; v_gene: TRBV6-1; j_gene: TRBJ1-1; CDR3aa: CASSEGGTGSLNTEAFF; CDR3nt: TGTGCCAGCAGTGAAGGGGGGACAGGGAGCTTGAACACTGAAGCTTTCTTT
d_gene: TRBD1; abundance: -; v_gene: TRBV10-3; j_gene: TRBJ2-1; CDR3aa: CAIRDRGRGNEQFF; CDR3nt: TGTGCCATCAGGGACAGGGGGCGCGGGAATGAGCAGTTCTTC
d_gene: TRBD1; abundance: -; v_gene: TRBV4-1; j_gene: TRBJ1-2; CDR3aa: CASSQEWGDRGGYTF; CDR3nt: TGCGCCAGCAGCCAAGAATGGGGGGACAGGGGTGGCTACACCTTC
d_gene: -; abundance: -; v_gene: TRBV28; j_gene: TRBJ2-7; CDR3aa: CASSSSGQPYEQYF; CDR3nt: TGTGCCAGCAGTTCCTCCGGACAGCCTTACGAGCAGTACTTC
d_gene: TRBD2; abundance: -; v_gene: TRBV27; j_gene: TRBJ2-5; CDR3aa: CASSSGRIVAGGETQYF; CDR3nt: TGTGCCAGCAGTTCCGGTCGGATTGTGGCGGGAGGAGAGACCCAGTACTTC
d_gene: -; abundance: few; v_gene: TRBV19; j_gene: TRBJ1-2; CDR3aa: CASSPRAGEYGYTF; CDR3nt: TGTGCCAGTAGCCCTAGGGCAGGGGAGTATGGCTACACCTTC
d_gene: TRBD2; abundance: -; v_gene: TRBV5-4; j_gene: TRBJ2-3; CDR3aa: CASSARLAGGGNTQYF; CDR3nt: TGTGCCAGCAGCGCCCGACTAGCGGGAGGAGGGAATACGCAGTATTTT
d_gene: TRBD2; abundance: -; v_gene: TRBV5-6; j_gene: TRBJ2-7; CDR3aa: CASSRRGGTYEQYF; CDR3nt: TGTGCCAGCAGCAGACGGGGGGGCACCTACGAGCAGTACTTC